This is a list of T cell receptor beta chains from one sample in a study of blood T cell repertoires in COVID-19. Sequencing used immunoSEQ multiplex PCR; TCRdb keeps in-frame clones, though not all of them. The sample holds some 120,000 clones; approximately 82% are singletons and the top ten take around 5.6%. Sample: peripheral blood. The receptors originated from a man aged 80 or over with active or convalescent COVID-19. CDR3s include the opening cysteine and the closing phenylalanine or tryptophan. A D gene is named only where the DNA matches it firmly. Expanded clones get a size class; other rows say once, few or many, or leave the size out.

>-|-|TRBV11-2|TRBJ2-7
TGTGCCAGCAGCTCTCAGGGGTACGAGCAGTACTTC
CASSSQGYEQYF
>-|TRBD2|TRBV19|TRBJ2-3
TGTGCCAGTAGTACCCAGGGACTAGCGGGGGGCTCGCAGTATTTT
CASSTQGLAGGSQYF
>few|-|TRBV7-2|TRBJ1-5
TGTGCCAGCAGCTTAGGCTTCGTGGTCGAGCAGCCCCAGCATTTT
CASSLGFVVEQPQHF
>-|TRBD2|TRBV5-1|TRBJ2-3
TGCGCCAGCAGCTTGTGGACTAGCGGGGGGGCAGTCAGAGATACGCAGTATTTT
CASSLWTSGGAVRDTQYF
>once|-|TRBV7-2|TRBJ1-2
TGTGCCAGCACTGGCAGGGAAACCTATGGCTACACCTTC
CASTGRETYGYTF
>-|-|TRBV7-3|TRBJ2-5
TGTGCCAGCAGCCGGACAGTCCAAGAGACCCAGTACTTC
CASSRTVQETQYF
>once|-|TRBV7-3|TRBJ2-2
TGTGCCAGCAGCTTAGGACAGACGAACACCGGGGAGCTGTTTTTT
CASSLGQTNTGELFF
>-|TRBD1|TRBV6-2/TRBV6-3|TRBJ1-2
TGTGCCAGCAGCACGACAGGGGGTGTCTATGGCTACACCTTC
CASSTTGGVYGYTF
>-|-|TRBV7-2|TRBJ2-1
TGTGCCAGCAGCCAGAGGTACCTTGACAATGAGCAGTTCTTC
CASSQRYLDNEQFF
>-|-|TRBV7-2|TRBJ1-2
TGTGCCAGCAGCCCCTGGGAGGGCTCAGACTATGGCTACACCTTC
CASSPWEGSDYGYTF
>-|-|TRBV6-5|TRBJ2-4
TGTGCCAGCAAAAGCCTAGCCAAAAACATTCAGTACTTC
CASKSLAKNIQYF
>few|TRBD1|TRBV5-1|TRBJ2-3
TGCGCCAGCTCAGCCCAGGGGGCAATCGCAGATACGCAGTATTTT
CASSAQGAIADTQYF
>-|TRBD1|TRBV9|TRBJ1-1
TGTGCCAGCAGCTACCGGGACAGCAACACTGAAGCTTTCTTT
CASSYRDSNTEAFF
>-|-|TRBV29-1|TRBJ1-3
TGCAGCGTTATGGCAGTCTCTGGAAACACCATATATTTT
CSVMAVSGNTIYF
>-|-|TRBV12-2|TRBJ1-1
TGTGCATGGGAGGACAGGGGGGACACTGAAGCTTTCTTT
CAWEDRGDTEAFF
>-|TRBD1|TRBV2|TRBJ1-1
TGTGCCAGTCCCGAAGCCAAAATCCGGACAGGATCTGTAGAAGCTTTCTTT
CASPEAKIRTGSVEAFF
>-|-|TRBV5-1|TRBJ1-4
TGCGCCAGCAGCCCTCAGGGTGGGTCTAATGAAAAACTGTTTTTT
CASSPQGGSNEKLFF
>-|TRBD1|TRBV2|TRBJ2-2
TGTGCCACTCAGGGGGTCGGTACCGGGGAGCTGTTTTTT
CATQGVGTGELFF
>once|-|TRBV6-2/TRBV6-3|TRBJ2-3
TGTGCCAGCAGTTCCCAGGGGGGCCGGACAGATACGCAGTATTTT
CASSSQGGRTDTQYF
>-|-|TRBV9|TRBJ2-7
TGTGCCAGCAGTGGAAACCGGGATATCGCCTACGAGCAGTACTTC
CASSGNRDIAYEQYF
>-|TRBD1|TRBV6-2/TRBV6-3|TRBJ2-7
TGTGCCAGCAGCGGACAGGGCTACGAGCAGTACTTC
CASSGQGYEQYF
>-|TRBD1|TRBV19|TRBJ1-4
TGTGCCAGTAGTCCGGGGACAGGGGGCCATGAAAAACTGTTTTTT
CASSPGTGGHEKLFF
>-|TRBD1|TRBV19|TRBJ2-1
TGTGCCAGTAGTCACGACAGGGGCAGTTACAATGAGCAGTTCTTC
CASSHDRGSYNEQFF
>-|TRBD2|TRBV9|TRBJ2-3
TGTGCCAGCAGCGAGGCCCAAGCGGGGGCCAGAGATACGCAGTATTTT
CASSEAQAGARDTQYF
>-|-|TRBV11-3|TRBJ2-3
TGTGCCAGCAGCTTAGGCGTCTTCGGTGAAACGCAGTATTTT
CASSLGVFGETQYF
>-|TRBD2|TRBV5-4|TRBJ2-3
TGTGCCAGCAGCTTGGGGAGCGGGGCATCCAATACGCAGTATTTT
CASSLGSGASNTQYF
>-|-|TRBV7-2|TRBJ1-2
TGTGCCAGCAGGCCCGGACAGTATGGCTACACCTTC
CASRPGQYGYTF
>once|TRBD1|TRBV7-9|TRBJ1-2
TGTGCCAGCAGCTTAGGGTTGGGACAGGGAGACGGCTACACCTTC
CASSLGLGQGDGYTF
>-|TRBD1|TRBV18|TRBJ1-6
TGTGCCAGCTCACTGGGACAGAGGGATAATTCACCCCTCCACTTT
CASSLGQRDNSPLHF
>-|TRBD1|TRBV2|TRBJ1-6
TGTGCCAGCAGTCTTACGACAGGGGGAAATTCACCCCTCCACTTT
CASSLTTGGNSPLHF
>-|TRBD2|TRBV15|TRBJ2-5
TGTGCCACCAGCACTAACCTGGGGGGTAGCGGGGGACAAGAGACCCAGTACTTC
CATSTNLGGSGGQETQYF
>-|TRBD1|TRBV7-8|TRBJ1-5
TGTGCCAGCAGCCATCCGAGGACAGGTGGGCCCCAGCATTTT
CASSHPRTGGPQHF
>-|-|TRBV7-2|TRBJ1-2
TGTGCCAGCAGCTTAGAGTTACTTCGTGGCTACACCTTC
CASSLELLRGYTF
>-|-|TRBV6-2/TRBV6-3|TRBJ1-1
TGTGCCAGCAGCCTGACAGTGAACACTGAAGCTTTCTTT
CASSLTVNTEAFF
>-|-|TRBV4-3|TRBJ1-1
TGCGCCAGCAGCCAAGGGAGCGGTCGCAGTGAAGCTTTCTTT
CASSQGSGRSEAFF
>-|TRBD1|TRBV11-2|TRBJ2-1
TGTGCCAGCAGCTCGACAGGGTCCAATGAGCAGTTCTTC
CASSSTGSNEQFF
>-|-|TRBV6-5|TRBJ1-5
TGTGCCAGCAGTTCCTTGGAGTCGGGGAATCAGCCCCAGCATTTT
CASSSLESGNQPQHF
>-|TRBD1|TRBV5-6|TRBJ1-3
TGTGCCAGCAGCTGGGGGACAGGGGCCAACACCATATATTTT
CASSWGTGANTIYF
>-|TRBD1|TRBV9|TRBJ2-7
TGTGCCAGCAGCCGAACAGGGGTGTGGAACGAGCAGTACTTC
CASSRTGVWNEQYF
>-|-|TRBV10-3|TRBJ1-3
TGTGCCATCAGTGAGTCGGGGGCCCCTGGAAACACCATATATTTT
CAISESGAPGNTIYF
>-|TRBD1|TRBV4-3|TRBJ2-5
TGCGCCAGCAGCCCCGGGACAGGGGAGGGGGAGACCCAGTACTTC
CASSPGTGEGETQYF
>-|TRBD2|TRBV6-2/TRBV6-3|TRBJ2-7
TGTGCCAGCAGCAACCGGGCTAGCGGGGCGTACGAGCAGTACTTC
CASSNRASGAYEQYF
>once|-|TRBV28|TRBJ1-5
TGTGCCAGCAGTTCGGCCCAGGGGCATCAGCCCCAGCATTTT
CASSSAQGHQPQHF
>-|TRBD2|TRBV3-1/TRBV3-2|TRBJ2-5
TGTGCCAGCAGCCTTCCCGGGACTAGCGGGGACCACCAAGAGACCCAGTACTTC
CASSLPGTSGDHQETQYF
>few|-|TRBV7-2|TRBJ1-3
TGTGCCAGCAGCTTATTATCAGGGACTGGAAACACCATATATTTT
CASSLLSGTGNTIYF
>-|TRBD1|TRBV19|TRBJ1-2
TGTGCCAGTAGTCAGGGGGCCCTCTCTTGGGGCTACACCTTC
CASSQGALSWGYTF
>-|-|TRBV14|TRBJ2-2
TGTGCCAGCAGACCTCGGAGAGTAGGGGCCGGGGAGCTGTTTTTT
CASRPRRVGAGELFF
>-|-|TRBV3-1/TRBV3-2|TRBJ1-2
TGTGCCAGCAGCGTCGGTCGGATTAGCAATGGCTACACCTTC
CASSVGRISNGYTF
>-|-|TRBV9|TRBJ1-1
TGTGCCAGCAGCCCCGCGGGGGGCACTGAAGCTTTCTTT
CASSPAGGTEAFF
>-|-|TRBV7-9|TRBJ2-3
TGTGCCAGCAGCCCTAGTCTAGATACGCAGTATTTT
CASSPSLDTQYF
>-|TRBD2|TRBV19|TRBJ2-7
TGTGCCAGTAGTTTTCGACTAGCGGGGTACAACTACGAGCAGTACTTC
CASSFRLAGYNYEQYF
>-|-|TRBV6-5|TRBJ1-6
TGTGCCAGCTCTCAGGGGTGGAATTCACCCCTCCACTTT
CASSQGWNSPLHF
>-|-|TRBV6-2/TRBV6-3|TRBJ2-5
TGTGCCAGCAGTAGGGGGGGCTGGCAAGAGACCCAGTACTTC
CASSRGGWQETQYF
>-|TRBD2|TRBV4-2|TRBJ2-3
TGTGCCAGCAGCCAAGAGGAGGGAGCGGGGGGATCTGATACGCAGTATTTT
CASSQEEGAGGSDTQYF